The 21 T cell receptor beta chains presented below share a single source sample, sequenced in a study of control samples from healthy donors and cancer patients. Using immunoSEQ multiplex PCR, the repertoire was profiled, and TCRdb retains in-frame clones only, with some absent. This table has fewer than 85,000 clones, about 95% appearing once. The sequenced sample consisted of blood. The receptor source for this set is a woman in her thirties in good health.

This chain uses TRBV9 with TRBJ2-5; D is ambiguous. The CDR3 length is 15 residues. CDR1 and CDR2 (germline): SGDLS, YYNGEE. The V gene lost 3 bases and the J gene lost 5 bases, with 17 bases spanning the gap. The CDR3 coding sequence is TGTGCCAGCAGCGGTGGGCCTTCGGGTAGGGAGACCCAGTACTTC. This sequence encodes CASSGGPSGRETQYF.

This sequence joins TRBV25-1 and TRBJ2-3, with a possible D match to TRBD2 (5 bases). The CDR3 spans 13 residues. The germline V gene has CDR1 MGHDK and CDR2 SYGVNS. Trimming pared 5 bases from V and 3 bases from J, leaving 9 bases between. CDR3 in amino acids: CASSPLGTDTQYF. The DNA for the CDR3 is TGTGCCAGCAGTCCACTAGGGACAGATACGCAGTATTTT.

The rearrangement uses TRBV6-2 or TRBV6-3 and TRBJ2-1; D may be TRBD2 (6 bases). CDR1 and CDR2 from the germline V gene are MNHEY and SVGEGT. This CDR3 has 13 residues. V lost 6 bases and J lost 4, with 10 bases in between. The CDR3 DNA is TGTGCCAGCAGCCGGGACTCGTACAATGAGCAGTTCTTC. Translating it yields CASSRDSYNEQFF.

V usage is TRBV6-6 and J usage is TRBJ1-5; D is perhaps TRBD1 (5 bases). The germline CDR1 and CDR2 sequences are MNHNY and SVGAGI (reference sequence). There are 15 residues in the CDR3. V lost 5 bases and J 3 bases, leaving 14 bases between the germline ends. The CDR3 DNA sequence: TGTGCCAGCAGTGTACGAACAGGCAACAATCAGCCCCAGCATTTT. Its translation is CASSVRTGNNQPQHF.

This rearrangement joins TRBV20-1 to TRBJ1-1; TRBD1 is a possible D gene (5 bases). V lost 5 bases to trimming and J lost 11 bases, with 15 bases between them. CDR1 and CDR2 from the germline V gene are DFQATT and SNEGSKA (reference sequence). This CDR3 has 11 amino acids. CDR3 in DNA: TGCAGTGCTGAGACAGCTAGTGGCGCTTTCTTT. Translation gives CSAETASGAFF.

The chain links TRBV13 to TRBJ2-5; maybe TRBD2 (7 bases). The CDR3 runs 16 residues. Germline assignment: CDR1 PRHDT and CDR2 FYEKMQ (reference sequence). Trimming stripped 2 bases from V and 5 bases from J, with 18 bases between. CDR3 loop: CASSLSSGGLRETQYF. Here the CDR3 DNA reads TGTGCCAGCAGCTTATCGTCCGGGGGGCTGAGGGAGACCCAGTACTTC.

The chain uses TRBV19 and TRBJ2-7; D gene unclear. The CDR3 has 16 amino acids. Germline CDR1 and CDR2: LNHDA and SQIVND (reference sequence). V dropped 5 bases and J dropped 3 bases, with 20 bases sitting between them. CDR3 residues: CASSANRALTYYEQYF. CDR3 DNA sequence: TGTGCCAGTAGTGCCAATCGAGCACTAACCTACTACGAGCAGTACTTC.

V is TRBV5-4 and J is TRBJ1-2, with 8 bases fitting TRBD1. Germline CDR1 is SGHNT and CDR2 is YYREEE (reference sequence). The CDR3 length is 16 residues. With 5 bases clipped from V and 4 bases from J, the junction kept 13 bases outside the gene matches. The CDR3 sequence is CASRGTGLAGGYGYTF. CDR3 sequence (DNA): TGTGCCAGCAGGGGGACAGGACTCGCCGGCGGCTATGGCTACACCTTC.

In DNA, the CDR3 is TGTGCCAGTACCTCAGGAGTGGAGCAGTATTTT. Residues: CASTSGVEQYF. The V gene is TRBV3-1 (or the pseudogene TRBV3-2), the J gene TRBJ2-3, with D unclear. V lost 9 bases to trimming and J lost 11 bases, with 15 bases between them. Germline V gives CDR1 LGHDT, CDR2 YNNKEL (reference sequence). This CDR3 is 11 amino acids long.

This chain joins TRBV28 and TRBJ1-1; 7 nucleotides agree with TRBD1. Trimming took 5 bases from V and 5 from J; bases not matched to a gene: 11. The CDR3 loop spans 15 amino acids. Germline CDR1 MDHEN, CDR2 SYDVKM. The CDR3 DNA reads as TGTGCCAGCAGTGCGCCGAACACAGGGGCGACTGAAGCTTTCTTT. This codes for CASSAPNTGATEAFF.

This sequence joins TRBV18 and TRBJ1-1; D gene uncertain. Germline lookup yields CDR1 KGHSH and CDR2 LQKENI. Trimming removed 2 bases from V and 11 bases from J, with 21 bases in between. The CDR3 has 15 amino acids. DNA for the CDR3: TGTGCCAGCTCACCATTCGCAACATTCGACGACGCGGCTTTCTTT. It encodes CASSPFATFDDAAFF.

This rearrangement joins TRBV5-1 to TRBJ1-1; D not resolved. Germline V gene data show CDR1 as SGHRS and CDR2 as YFSETQ. Trimming stripped 4 bases from V and 0 bases from J, with 7 bases between. The CDR3 covers 13 residues. As DNA, the CDR3 is TGCGCCAGCAGCCCCCAGATGAACACTGAAGCTTTCTTT. Translating it yields CASSPQMNTEAFF.

The chain has TRBV18 and TRBJ2-2; D is perhaps TRBD1 or TRBD2 (5 bases each). Trimming left V 2 bases short and J 0 bases short, with 7 bases between. Per germline, CDR1 KGHSH and CDR2 LQKENI. CDR3 size: 15 residues. The CDR3 region has the DNA TGTGCCAGCTCACCAGGGGGTTCGAACACCGGGGAGCTGTTTTTT. Protein: CASSPGGSNTGELFF.

V and J are TRBV19 and TRBJ1-3, with D unresolved. The CDR3 runs 14 residues. Germline V gene data show CDR1 as LNHDA and CDR2 as SQIVND (reference sequence). Trimming left V 6 bases short and J 2 bases short, with 11 bases between. The CDR3 region is CASRPMTAGNTIYF. CDR3 DNA: TGTGCCAGTAGACCGATGACGGCTGGAAACACCATATATTTT.

The V and J genes are TRBV7-8 and TRBJ1-1; D is uncertain. The CDR3 has 13 residues. Germline V gene data show CDR1 as SGHVS and CDR2 as FQNEAQ. V was shortened by 4 bases and J by 11 bases, with 17 bases between the two germline ends. CDR3 region: CASSSQEARWAFF. In DNA form, the CDR3 reads TGTGCCAGCAGCTCACAAGAGGCCAGGTGGGCTTTCTTT.

The chain is built from TRBV6-5 and TRBJ2-7; D remains unclear. The germline V gene encodes CDR1 MNHEY and CDR2 SVGAGI. The V and J ends lost 7 bases and 3 bases respectively, with 16 bases between them. CDR3 length equals 14 residues. CDR3 DNA sequence: TGTGCCAGCACCCGAGAGTTAGGGTACTACGAGCAGTACTTC. Its protein product is CASTRELGYYEQYF.

V gene TRBV24-1 combines with J gene TRBJ1-1; 9 bases align to TRBD1. Trimming at V came to 4 bases and at J to 1 base, leaving 6 bases not matched to a gene. Per germline, CDR1 KGHDR and CDR2 SFDVKD. This CDR3 contains 16 residues. Written as DNA, the CDR3 is TGTGCCACCAGTGACACGGACAGGGGTGAGAACACTGAAGCTTTCTTT. It is translated as CATSDTDRGENTEAFF.

The genes are TRBV12-3 or TRBV12-4 and TRBJ1-1; D not certain. There are 11 residues in the CDR3. V dropped 6 bases and J dropped 6 bases, with 8 bases sitting between them. The CDR3: CASSLTSEAFF. DNA for the CDR3: TGTGCCAGCAGCCTTACTTCTGAAGCTTTCTTT.

The rearrangement links TRBV12-5 to TRBJ1-1, with D possibly being TRBD1 (6 bases). This CDR3 region has 13 residues. Germline V gene data show CDR1 as LGHNT and CDR2 as FRNRAP. Trimming removed 6 bases at V and 3 bases at J, with 11 bases between. The CDR3 spells CASGLNRDTEAFF. In nucleotides, the CDR3 is TGTGCTAGTGGCTTAAACAGGGACACTGAAGCTTTCTTT.

The rearrangement links TRBV25-1 to TRBJ1-5; tentative D call: TRBD1 (5 bases). CDR1 is MGHDK and CDR2 is SYGVNS in the germline V gene. The CDR3 runs 14 residues. V was trimmed by 4 bases and J by 4 bases, leaving 11 bases between them. The CDR3 is CASSVGVGNQPQHF. The CDR3, as DNA: TGTGCCAGCAGTGTGGGGGTCGGAAATCAGCCCCAGCATTTT.

The chain joins TRBV19 to TRBJ1-1; D possibly corresponds to TRBD1 (5 bases). With 3 bases removed from V and 4 bases from J, the gap between germline ends came to 15 bases. Germline V CDR1 and CDR2: LNHDA, SQIVND (reference sequence). This CDR3 comprises 15 residues. The CDR3: CASSILGGGSTEAFF. CDR3 nucleotide sequence: TGTGCCAGTAGTATTTTGGGGGGGGGATCCACTGAAGCTTTCTTT. The full variable domain, its missing parts supplied by reference TRBV19 and TRBJ1-1, is DGGITQSPKYLFRKEGQNVTLSCEQNLNHDAMYWYRQDPGQGLRLIYYSQIVNDFQKGDIAEGYSVSREKKESFPLTVTSAQKNPTAFYLCASSILGGGSTEAFFGQGTRLTVV.